The 15 T cell receptor beta chains reported below all come from one sample, sequenced in a study of cytomegalovirus exposure and HLA in healthy donors. PCR was performed using 60 Vbeta and 13 Jbeta primers. Produced via immunoSEQ multiplex PCR; TCRdb's table is partial and in-frame only. The sample table sets out about 160,000 clones. The specimen sequenced was PBMCs. The receptors shown here come from a man younger than 40 in good health and CMV-seronegative.

The chain recombines TRBV10-3 with TRBJ2-1; 10 bases are shared with TRBD2. Germline V CDR1 and CDR2: ENHRY, SYGVKD. V was pared by 3 bases and J by 7 bases, with 3 bases of the junction left unmatched. The CDR3 has 14 residues. As DNA, the CDR3 is TGTGCCATCAGTGAAGGAGCGGGGGGGAATGAGCAGTTCTTC. Translation: CAISEGAGGNEQFF.

Worth noting for this clone: Other DNA sequences of this sample code for an identical CDR3. The rearrangement joins TRBV11-1 to TRBJ2-7, with 11 bases identical to TRBD2. Unmatched junction bases numbered 8, after V lost 5 bases and J lost 2 bases. This CDR3 is 16 amino acids long. Germline V lookup: CDR1 SGHAT, CDR2 FQDESV (reference sequence). CDR3 in amino acids: CASSQSGTSGAYEQYF. The CDR3 bases are TGTGCCAGCAGCCAAAGCGGGACTAGCGGAGCCTACGAGCAGTACTTC.

The chain links TRBV7-4 to TRBJ2-1; possible D gene TRBD1, 6 bases. Germline values: CDR1 SGHVT, CDR2 SQSDAQ. V shed 5 bases and J shed 12 bases, with 20 bases lying between them. CDR3 size: 14 residues. CDR3 DNA sequence: TGTGCCAGCAGCCTTTGGGACAAATCCTGCGGGCAGTTCTTC. Its protein is CASSLWDKSCGQFF.

J is TRBJ1-6 and V is TRBV5-1, with 10 nucleotides matching TRBD1. The ends lost 4 bases at V and 7 bases at J; junction bases unmatched: 5. The CDR3 loop spans 15 amino acids. In germline, CDR1 is SGHRS, CDR2 YFSETQ. In DNA, the CDR3 is TGCGCCAGCAGCGGGGGGACAGGGGAAAATTCACCCCTCCACTTT. Translated, it gives CASSGGTGENSPLHF. The full variable domain, with the rest looked up from reference TRBV5-1 and TRBJ1-6, is KAGVTQTPRYLIKTRGQQVTLSCSPISGHRSVSWYQQTPGQGLQFLFEYFSETQRNKGNFPGRFSGRQFSNSRSEMNVSTLELGDSALYLCASSGGTGENSPLHFGNGTRLTVT.

The chain carries TRBV6-5 and TRBJ1-5, with D unclear. V lost 6 bases and J 3 bases, leaving 12 bases between the germline ends. Germline V lookup: CDR1 MNHEY, CDR2 SVGAGI. CDR3 length: 14 residues. As DNA, the CDR3 is TGTGCCAGCAGCCGTGACATCTCCAATCAGCCCCAGCATTTT. Translating gives CASSRDISNQPQHF.

The chain has TRBV6-1 and TRBJ2-5, with unresolved D. The J call may not be correct, given that the DNA end is closer to TRBJ2-7. Germline values: CDR1 MNHNS, CDR2 SASEGT. This CDR3 region has 14 residues. CDR3 coding DNA: TGTGCCAGCAGTGAAGCGCTTCGTAGCTACGAGCAGTACTTC. Its protein product is CASSEALRSYEQYF.

This chain uses TRBV27 with TRBJ1-2, with a possible D match to TRBD1 (6 bases). CDR1 MNHEY and CDR2 SMNVEV come from the germline V gene (reference sequence). Deletions cut 6 bases from V and 4 bases from J, with 15 bases between. The CDR3 is 14 residues long. The CDR3 coding sequence is TGTGCCAGCAGGTCGGGGGGGCGAGCCTATGGCTACACCTTC. This gives the protein CASRSGGRAYGYTF.

CDR3 bases: TGTGCCAGCAGTTCCCCACAGGGCGGCCAGCCCCAGCATTTT. This encodes CASSSPQGGQPQHF. The V and J genes are TRBV28 and TRBJ1-5; D might be TRBD1 (6 bases). The CDR3 is 14 amino acids. The germline V gene has CDR1 MDHEN and CDR2 SYDVKM. Deletions cut 4 bases from V and 7 bases from J, with 14 bases between.

The chain couples TRBV27 to TRBJ2-7, with TRBD2 matching over 9 bases. The CDR3 is 15 amino acids. Losses at the gene ends were 2 bases for V and 2 bases for J; bases not matched to a gene: 4. Germline-derived CDR1 and CDR2 are MNHEY and SMNVEV (reference sequence). Written as DNA, the CDR3 is TGTGCCAGCAGTTTAGTAGCGGGAGTTACCTACGAGCAGTACTTC. This gives the protein CASSLVAGVTYEQYF.

The rearrangement uses TRBV5-8 and TRBJ2-2; 8 bases map to TRBD1. V lost 2 bases, J lost 1 base, and 1 base stayed unmatched. The CDR3 is 15 amino acids. Germline loops: CDR1 SGHTS, CDR2 YDEGEE. CDR3 loop: CASSLGTGNTGELFF. CDR3 nucleotides: TGTGCCAGCAGCTTAGGGACAGGGAACACCGGGGAGCTGTTTTTT.

The CDR3 region is CASSLAGGELFF. Here the CDR3 DNA reads TGTGCCAGCAGCTTAGCTGGCGGGGAGCTGTTTTTT. This chain joins TRBV5-6 and TRBJ2-2; no clear D. The V gene lost 2 bases and the J gene lost 7 bases, with 6 bases spanning the gap. From germline, CDR1 is SGHDT and CDR2 YYEEEE. The CDR3 length is 12 residues.

The V gene is TRBV19, the J gene TRBJ1-5; 9 bases are shared with TRBD1. Germline trimming cut 2 bases from V and 8 bases from J; bases unmatched to any gene: 10. Germline CDR1 and CDR2: LNHDA and SQIVND (reference sequence). The CDR3 spans 16 residues. The CDR3 DNA reads as TGTGCCAGTAGTATACCCGGGACAGGGTCTGGTGAGCCCCAGCATTTT. Encoded protein: CASSIPGTGSGEPQHF.

The gene calls are TRBV2 and TRBJ1-1; 8 bases match TRBD1. V lost 10 bases, J lost 0 bases, and 10 bases stayed unmatched. The CDR3 spans 15 residues. Germline CDR1 reads SNHLY; CDR2 reads FYNNEI. CDR3 DNA: TGTGCCAACACCGGACAGGGAGGAATGAACACTGAAGCTTTCTTT. Translated: CANTGQGGMNTEAFF.

For this clone: Compared with germline, one end of the junction differs, possibly owing to a read error. In nucleotides, the CDR3 is TGCGCCAGCGGCCAAGAGGACAGGGAACGACAGCCCCAGCATTTT. It yields the protein CASGQEDRERQPQHF. The rearrangement uses TRBV4-1 and TRBJ1-5; 8 bases are shared with TRBD1. CDR1 is MGHRA, CDR2 YSYEKL, per germline. CDR3 length equals 15 residues.

The chain uses TRBV5-4 and TRBJ2-7, with 10 bases aligning to TRBD1. V was clipped by 4 bases and J by 5 bases; unmatched bases: 9. CDR3 size: 15 residues. Germline V gene lookup returns CDR1 SGHNT and CDR2 YYREEE (reference sequence). CDR3: CASSPRDRGSNEQYF. CDR3 DNA: TGTGCCAGCAGCCCCCGGGACAGGGGTTCCAACGAGCAGTACTTC.